The present T cell receptor beta chain was sequenced within a study of blood T cell repertoires in COVID-19 (dated by TCRdb to 2018 to 2021). For the study in its entirety: The collaborator samples originated in the United States, Italy and Spain and spanned the acute and convalescent phases of COVID-19. The material from the prospective study consisted of cDNA or gDNA derived from T cells, B-cell-depleted T cells, or PBMCs. Deeply sampled blood TCRbeta repertoires from subjects exposed to, actively infected with, or recovered from COVID-19 were included in the dataset. The repertoires were released in a freely available public database meant as a resource for research on the immune response to SARS-CoV-2. The samples were drawn from two sources: the first 160 participants of the ongoing ImmuneRACE study, and 1,254 subjects contributed by 6 global collaborators. Nearly every sample came with metadata listing a de-identified subject ID, COVID-19 status, age in years and sex. HLA class I and class II types, where available, came from metadata supplied by the sample provider rather than from assay-based typing. Points the paper makes about the study in general: How much clinical and demographic metadata was included differed by source and by participant, and the metadata was provided uncurated.

TCRbeta CDR3 regions were amplified from genomic DNA by means of the immunoSEQ Assay, a bias-controlled multiplex PCR. As for how the authors treated the data: The number of nucleated cells in each sample was estimated from the amplification of reference gene primers within the assay. To quantify the absolute abundance of each unique TCRbeta CDR3 rearrangement, sequence reads were collapsed and filtered. For each sample, productive Simpson clonality was calculated by taking the square root of Simpson's diversity index across productive rearrangements. The clones in this table, taken by TCRdb from immuneACCESS, are in-frame only. Not every clone is retained; where verified, under half of the shortfall comes from an unresolved V gene, and the cause of the rest is unknown. V, J and clone size were drawn from that table, and D and trimming were deduced from the DNA. The sample profile shows a few hundred thousand clones; over 65% of them were found once. Clones ranked in the top ten supply 3% to 4% of the sample.

Enrolling through a virtual design, the prospective study's participants ranged in age from roughly 18 to 89 years and lived across 24 United States geographic areas. Cohort assignment in the prospective study relied on participant-reported clinical history from a screening survey and a study questionnaire. For ImmuneRACE Cohort 3, a participant was defined as recovered based on two consecutive negative NP/OP PCR tests, clearance by a healthcare professional, or resolution of symptoms. In the prospective study, mobile phlebotomists collected whole blood, serum and a nasopharyngeal or oropharyngeal swab from each participant. Additional blood draws and questionnaires over an approximately 2-month period could optionally be provided by prospective study participants. Before DNA extraction, prospective study blood samples were shipped either frozen or at room temperature. Details on this clone: The specificity of this receptor is unknown. Base qualities are not provided; no much larger clone lies one nucleotide away.

Input material: PBMCs or T cells enriched from blood (not recorded which). The TCR sequence derives from a woman in her sixties or seventies who had recovered from COVID-19.

The CDR3 region has the sequence CASSFARGAHPFPTQYF. The sequence in DNA is TGTGCCAGCAGCTTTGCACGGGGGGCCCACCCGTTTCCTACGCAGTACTTC. Rearrangement joined TRBV7-9 to TRBJ2-7; D gene: possibly TRBD2, on 7 matching bases. The germline V gene (reference sequence) yields SEHNR for CDR1 and FQNEAQ for CDR2. Deletion took 3 bases off V and 9 bases off J, with a span of 27 bases between the germline ends. Reading from cysteine to phenylalanine, the CDR3 counts 17 amino acids. Left in the record is the CDR3 DNA by itself, 51 bases read in frame from the first base.